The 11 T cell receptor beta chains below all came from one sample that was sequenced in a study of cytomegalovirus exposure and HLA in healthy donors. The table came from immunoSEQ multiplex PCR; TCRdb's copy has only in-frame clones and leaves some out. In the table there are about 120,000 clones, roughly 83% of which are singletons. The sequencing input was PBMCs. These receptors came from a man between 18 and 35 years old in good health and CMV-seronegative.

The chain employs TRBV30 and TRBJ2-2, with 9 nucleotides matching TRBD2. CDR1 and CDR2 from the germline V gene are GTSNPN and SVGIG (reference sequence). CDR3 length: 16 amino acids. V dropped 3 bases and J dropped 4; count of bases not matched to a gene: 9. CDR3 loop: CAWSLIAGVGTGELFF. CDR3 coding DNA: TGTGCCTGGAGCTTAATAGCGGGAGTCGGCACCGGGGAGCTGTTTTTT.

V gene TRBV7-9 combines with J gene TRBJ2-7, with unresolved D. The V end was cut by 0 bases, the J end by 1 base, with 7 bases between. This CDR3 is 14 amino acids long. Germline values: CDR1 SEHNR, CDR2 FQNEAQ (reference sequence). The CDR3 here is CASSLASRSYEQYF. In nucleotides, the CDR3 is TGTGCCAGCAGCTTAGCGTCGCGTTCCTACGAGCAGTACTTC.

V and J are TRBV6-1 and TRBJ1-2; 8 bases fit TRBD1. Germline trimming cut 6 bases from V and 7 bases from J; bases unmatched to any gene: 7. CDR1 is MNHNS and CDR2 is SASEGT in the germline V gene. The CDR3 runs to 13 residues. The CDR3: CASSSTGDSGYTF. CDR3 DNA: TGTGCCAGCAGCTCGACAGGGGATAGTGGCTACACCTTC.

CDR3 in amino acids: CASSLGGRGWTGELFF. The CDR3 region has the DNA TGTGCCAGCAGCTTAGGCGGGAGAGGTTGGACCGGGGAGCTGTTTTTT. The J gene is TRBJ2-2, the V gene TRBV7-8, with 7 bases matching TRBD2. V was pared by 1 base and J by 5 bases, with 7 bases of the junction left unmatched. CDR1 is SGHVS and CDR2 is FQNEAQ in the germline V gene. This CDR3 is 16 amino acids long. Full variable domain (outside the CDR3, taken from reference TRBV7-8 and TRBJ2-2): GAGVSQSPRYKVAKRGQDVALRCDPISGHVSLFWYQQALGQGPEFLTYFQNEAQLDKSGLPSDRFFAERPEGSVSTLKIQRTQQEDSAVYLCASSLGGRGWTGELFFGEGSRLTVL.

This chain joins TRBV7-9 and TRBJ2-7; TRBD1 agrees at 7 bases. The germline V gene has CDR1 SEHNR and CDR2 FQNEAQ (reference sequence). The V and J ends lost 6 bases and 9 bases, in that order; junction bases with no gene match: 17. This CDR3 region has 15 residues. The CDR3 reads CASRNEDRIGEGQYF. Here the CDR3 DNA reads TGTGCCAGCAGAAACGAGGACAGGATTGGAGAAGGGCAGTACTTC.

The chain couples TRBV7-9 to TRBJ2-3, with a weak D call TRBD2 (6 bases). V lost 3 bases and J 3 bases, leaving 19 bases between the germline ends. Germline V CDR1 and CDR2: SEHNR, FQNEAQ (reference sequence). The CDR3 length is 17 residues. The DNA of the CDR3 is TGTGCCAGCAGCTTTTTTCCTCTTGTGGGAGGTACAGATACGCAGTATTTT. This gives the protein CASSFFPLVGGTDTQYF.

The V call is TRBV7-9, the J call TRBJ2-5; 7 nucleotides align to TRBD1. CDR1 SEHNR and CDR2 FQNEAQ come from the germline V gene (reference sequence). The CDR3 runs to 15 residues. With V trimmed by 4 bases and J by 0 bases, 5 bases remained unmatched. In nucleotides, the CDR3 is TGTGCCAGCAGCTGGATTGGGACAGACCAAGAGACCCAGTACTTC. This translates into CASSWIGTDQETQYF.

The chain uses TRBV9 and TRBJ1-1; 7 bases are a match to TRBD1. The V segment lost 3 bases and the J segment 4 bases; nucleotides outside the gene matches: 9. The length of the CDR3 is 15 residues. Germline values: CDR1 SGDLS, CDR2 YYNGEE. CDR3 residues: CASSGRTGGSTEAFF. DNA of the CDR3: TGTGCCAGCAGCGGGAGGACAGGTGGGTCCACTGAAGCTTTCTTT.

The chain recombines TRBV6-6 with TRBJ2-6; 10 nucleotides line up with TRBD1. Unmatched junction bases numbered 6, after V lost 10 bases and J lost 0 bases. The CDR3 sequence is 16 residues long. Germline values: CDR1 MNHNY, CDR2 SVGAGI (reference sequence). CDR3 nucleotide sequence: TGTGCCACGCTAGGACAGGGGGGCTCTGGGGCCAACGTCCTGACTTTC. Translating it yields CATLGQGGSGANVLTF.

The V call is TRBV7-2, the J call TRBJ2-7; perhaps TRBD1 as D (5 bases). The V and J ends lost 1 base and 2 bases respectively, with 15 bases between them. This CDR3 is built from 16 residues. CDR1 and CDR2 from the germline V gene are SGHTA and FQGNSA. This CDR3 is CASSLVISREAYEQYF. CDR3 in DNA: TGTGCCAGCAGCTTAGTAATTAGCAGGGAAGCCTACGAGCAGTACTTC. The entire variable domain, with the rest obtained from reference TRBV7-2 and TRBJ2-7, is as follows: GAGVSQSPSNKVTEKGKDVELRCDPISGHTALYWYRQSLGQGLEFLIYFQGNSAPDKSGLPSDRFSAERTGGSVSTLTIQRTQQEDSAVYLCASSLVISREAYEQYFGPGTRLTVT.

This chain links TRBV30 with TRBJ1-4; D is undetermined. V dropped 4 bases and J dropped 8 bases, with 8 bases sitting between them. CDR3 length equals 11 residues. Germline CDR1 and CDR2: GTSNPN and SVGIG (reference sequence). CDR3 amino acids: CAWTTGEKLFF. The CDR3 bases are TGTGCCTGGACCACGGGGGAAAAACTGTTTTTT.